This is a list of T cell receptor beta chains from one sample in a study of CD8 T cells in Susac syndrome. TCRdb reanalysed the immunoSEQ multiplex PCR reads using MiXCR and keeps one entry per CDR3 protein. In the table there are about 200,000 distinct CDR3 sequences, 95% of which are singletons. Sample: CD4+ T cells from PBMCs. All receptors derive from a human donor in good health. Each CDR3 is given with its conserved first and last residue. D genes are given only for firm matches. Clone size is not always given. Where it is, it says once, few, many or a class for expanded clones.

v_call,j_call,clone_size,d_call,cdr3_aa,cdr3_nt
TRBV3-1,TRBJ2-7,-,TRBD1,CASSTGTAYEQYF,TGTGCCAGCAGCACCGGGACAGCCTACGAGCAGTACTTC
TRBV9,TRBJ1-4,-,-,CASSSRGGFGEKLFF,TGTGCCAGCAGCTCTAGGGGGGGTTTCGGTGAAAAACTGTTTTTT
TRBV9,TRBJ1-6,-,-,CASSVGGNSPLHF,TGTGCCAGCAGCGTTGGGGGAAATTCACCCCTCCACTTT
TRBV29-1,TRBJ1-2,-,TRBD1,CSVGDRLNYGYTF,TGCAGCGTTGGGGACAGATTAAACTATGGCTACACCTTC
TRBV29-1,TRBJ2-3,-,-,CSVDRQEEGSLDTQYF,TGCAGCGTTGACCGCCAAGAGGAAGGGAGTTTGGATACGCAGTATTTT
TRBV7-2,TRBJ1-5,-,-,CASSPSGLFNQPQHF,TGTGCCAGCAGCCCATCAGGGCTCTTCAATCAGCCCCAGCATTTT
TRBV24-1,TRBJ2-3,-,-,CATSDRLTDTQYF,TGTGCCACCAGTGACCGACTCACAGATACGCAGTATTTT
TRBV30,TRBJ2-5,-,TRBD1,CAWSKGTVQETQYF,TGTGCCTGGAGTAAAGGGACAGTGCAAGAGACCCAGTACTTC
TRBV25-1,TRBJ1-1,-,TRBD1,CASSASGGNTEAFF,TGTGCCAGCAGTGCCTCAGGGGGGAACACTGAAGCTTTCTTT
TRBV18,TRBJ2-1,-,TRBD2,CASSPGTTNEQFF,TGTGCCAGCTCACCTGGGACTACCAATGAGCAGTTCTTC
TRBV4-1,TRBJ1-4,once,-,CASRGPRVEKLFF,TGCGCCAGCCGGGGACCGAGAGTTGAAAAACTGTTTTTT
TRBV4-3,TRBJ2-1,-,-,CASSQEAGRGYNEQFF,TGCGCCAGCAGCCAAGAAGCAGGCAGGGGCTACAATGAGCAGTTCTTC
TRBV7-9,TRBJ1-4,-,TRBD1,CASGFSTGGGEKLFF,TGTGCCAGCGGTTTCTCAACAGGGGGCGGTGAAAAACTGTTTTTT
TRBV25-1,TRBJ2-7,-,-,CASSARHGLYEQYF,TGTGCCAGCAGCGCAAGGCACGGCCTCTACGAGCAGTACTTC
TRBV19,TRBJ2-1,-,-,CASSIEGGNLNNEQFF,TGTGCCAGTAGTATCGAGGGCGGGAACCTAAACAATGAGCAGTTCTTC
TRBV29-1,TRBJ2-3,once,TRBD1,CSVGRQGSRTDTQYF,TGCAGCGTCGGGCGACAGGGGAGCAGGACAGATACGCAGTATTTT
TRBV3-1,TRBJ2-7,once,-,CASSQMEYEFGGPSYEQYF,TGTGCCAGCAGCCAAATGGAGTATGAGTTCGGGGGGCCCTCCTACGAGCAGTACTTC
TRBV20-1,TRBJ2-7,-,-,CSAADSRGGSYEQYF,TGCAGTGCTGCTGACTCGAGGGGGGGATCCTACGAGCAGTACTTC
TRBV9,TRBJ1-5,-,-,CASSVVQLNQPQHF,TGTGCCAGCAGCGTAGTACAGCTCAATCAGCCCCAGCATTTT
TRBV29-1,TRBJ1-5,-,-,CSVAGGGGNQPQHF,TGCAGCGTTGCGGGGGGCGGTGGCAATCAGCCCCAGCATTTT
TRBV3-1,TRBJ2-7,-,-,CASSQARFYEQYF,TGTGCCAGCAGCCAAGCCAGATTCTACGAGCAGTACTTC
TRBV12-3/TRBV12-4,TRBJ1-2,-,-,CASSGHNYGYTF,TGTGCCAGCAGCGGACACAACTATGGCTACACCTTC
TRBV11-2,TRBJ1-2,-,-,CASRVGDDSSTRYTF,TGTGCCAGCAGAGTTGGAGACGACAGCAGCACTCGCTACACCTTC
TRBV12-3/TRBV12-4,TRBJ2-5,-,TRBD2,CASSPPRERGAETQYF,TGTGCCAGCAGTCCCCCGCGGGAGCGGGGGGCGGAGACCCAGTACTTC
TRBV12-3/TRBV12-4,TRBJ1-2,-,-,CASSGTIDGYTF,TGTGCCAGCAGTGGGACTATAGATGGCTACACCTTC
TRBV7-2,TRBJ2-5,-,-,CASSLAVQNQETQYF,TGTGCCAGCAGCTTAGCGGTTCAGAACCAAGAGACCCAGTACTTC
TRBV5-1,TRBJ2-1,-,TRBD2,CASSLLAGVNEQFF,TGCGCCAGCAGCCTCCTAGCGGGAGTCAACGAGCAGTTCTTC
TRBV7-9,TRBJ1-1,-,-,CASSARHRRTTEAFF,TGTGCCAGCAGCGCGCGTCACCGAAGAACCACTGAAGCTTTCTTT
TRBV12-3/TRBV12-4,TRBJ2-2,-,-,CASTEDRWTGELFF,TGTGCCAGCACCGAGGACAGATGGACCGGGGAGCTGTTTTTT
TRBV24-1,TRBJ1-5,-,-,CATSDDSNQPQHF,TGTGCCACCAGTGATGACAGCAATCAGCCCCAGCATTTT
TRBV5-4,TRBJ2-3,few,-,CASSLAPDTQYF,TGTGCCAGCAGCTTGGCCCCAGATACGCAGTATTTT
TRBV11-2,TRBJ2-7,-,-,CASSLGDKGEQYF,TGTGCCAGCAGCTTGGGCGACAAGGGCGAGCAGTACTTC
TRBV29-1,TRBJ2-1,-,-,CSVERDSFNEQFF,TGCAGCGTTGAACGGGATTCGTTCAATGAGCAGTTCTTC
TRBV6-2/TRBV6-3,TRBJ1-1,-,TRBD1,CASNRQGWPNTEAFF,TGTGCCAGCAACCGACAGGGGTGGCCGAACACTGAAGCTTTCTTT
TRBV27,TRBJ2-3,-,-,CASSPWDTQYF,TGTGCCAGCAGTCCATGGGATACGCAGTATTTT